This is a list of T cell receptor beta chains from one sample in a study of T cell repertoires in cytomegalovirus infection. TCRdb analysed the reads with MiXCR anew, one entry per CDR3 protein. The data hold 350,000 to 450,000 distinct CDR3 sequences, with approximately 18% observed a single time. Sequenced material: PBMCs. The receptors here all came from a human donor in good health (CMV status not recorded). Some clones in this sample may be carry-over from other donors' samples. Both conserved end residues are part of each CDR3. A D gene is named only where the DNA matches it firmly. Size is stated for part of the rows, as once, few or many counts, or as a class when the clone is expanded.

>TRBD2|16|TRBV7-2|many|TRBJ2-1
CASSPQGLVSYNEQFF
TGTGCCAGCAGCCCCCAGGGACTAGTATCCTACAATGAGCAGTTCTTC
>-|14|TRBV11-2|many|TRBJ1-2
CASSPTGGFYGYTF
TGTGCCAGCAGCCCGACCGGGGGATTCTATGGCTACACCTTC
>-|12|TRBV7-9|many|TRBJ2-5
CASSFDQETQYF
TGTGCCAGCAGCTTCGATCAAGAGACCCAGTACTTC
>-|15|TRBV2|-|TRBJ2-2
CASSEEGIGTGELFF
TGTGCCAGCAGTGAAGAGGGGATCGGGACCGGGGAGCTGTTTTTT
>-|15|TRBV7-9|many|TRBJ1-1
CASSPWTGMNTEAFF
TGTGCCAGCAGCCCGTGGACCGGAATGAACACTGAAGCTTTCTTT
>-|11|TRBV7-2|many|TRBJ1-1
CASSFLTEAFF
TGTGCCAGCAGCTTTCTTACTGAAGCTTTCTTT
>-|14|TRBV7-9|few|TRBJ1-2
CASSRGGEYYGYTF
TGTGCCAGCAGCCGTGGGGGGGAGTACTATGGCTACACCTTC
>TRBD1|17|TRBV27|-|TRBJ2-3
CASSLRQRQGLGITQYF
TGTGCCAGCAGTTTGAGGCAACGACAGGGGCTCGGGATAACGCAGTATTTT
>TRBD1|15|TRBV7-8|many|TRBJ2-5
CASSYGQGTQETQYF
TGTGCCAGCAGCTACGGACAGGGAACGCAAGAGACCCAGTACTTC
>-|13|TRBV20-1|-|TRBJ2-3
CSAWTEPGDTQYF
TGCAGTGCTTGGACGGAACCAGGGGATACGCAGTATTTT
>-|15|TRBV7-8|many|TRBJ1-5
CASRDGALRDQPQHF
TGTGCCAGCCGAGACGGGGCTCTGAGGGATCAGCCCCAGCATTTT
>-|16|TRBV12-3/TRBV12-4|-|TRBJ1-4
CASSLRGGATNEKLFF
TGTGCCAGCAGTTTACGGGGCGGTGCAACTAATGAAAAACTGTTTTTT
>-|17|TRBV7-9|many|TRBJ2-7
CASSLLPAAVESYEQYF
TGTGCCAGCAGCTTACTCCCAGCGGCAGTCGAATCCTACGAGCAGTACTTC
>-|14|TRBV19|few|TRBJ2-2
CASIRSYPTGELFF
TGTGCCAGTATCAGGAGTTACCCCACCGGGGAGCTGTTTTTT
>TRBD2|14|TRBV20-1|-|TRBJ2-7
CSARDSGNSYEQYF
TGCAGTGCTAGAGATAGCGGGAACTCCTACGAGCAGTACTTC
>-|14|TRBV12-3/TRBV12-4|-|TRBJ2-3
CASSFGVFTDTQYF
TGTGCCAGCAGTTTTGGTGTCTTCACAGATACGCAGTATTTT
>-|14|TRBV7-2|many|TRBJ2-3
CASSFAGAADTQYF
TGTGCCAGCAGCTTTGCGGGGGCTGCAGATACGCAGTATTTT
>TRBD2|14|TRBV2|-|TRBJ2-1
CASRGTSAGNEQFF
TGTGCCAGCAGGGGGACTAGCGCGGGGAATGAGCAGTTCTTC
>-|15|TRBV7-2|many|TRBJ1-1
CASSLSPGRGTEAFF
TGTGCCAGCAGCCTAAGTCCCGGGCGAGGGACTGAAGCTTTCTTT
>TRBD1|15|TRBV11-2|-|TRBJ2-5
CASSFGTGCQETQYF
TGTGCCAGCAGCTTTGGGACAGGCTGTCAAGAGACCCAGTACTTC
>TRBD2|16|TRBV19|-|TRBJ2-5
CASSMWKRGKGETQYF
TGTGCCAGTAGTATGTGGAAGCGGGGCAAAGGGGAGACCCAGTACTTC
>-|14|TRBV6-5|many|TRBJ1-2
CASSQNSGSYGYTF
TGTGCCAGCAGTCAAAATTCCGGTTCCTATGGCTACACCTTC
>TRBD2|15|TRBV12-3/TRBV12-4|-|TRBJ2-7
CASSLGRAQAGEQYF
TGTGCCAGCAGTTTGGGGAGGGCACAGGCGGGCGAGCAGTACTTC
>-|12|TRBV12-3/TRBV12-4|many|TRBJ1-5
CASSPPNQPQHF
TGTGCCAGCAGCCCACCTAATCAGCCCCAGCATTTT
>TRBD1|14|TRBV12-3/TRBV12-4|many|TRBJ1-2
CASSLGTGGYGYTF
TGTGCCAGCAGCCTCGGGACAGGGGGCTATGGCTACACCTTC
>TRBD1|15|TRBV12-5|few|TRBJ2-2
CASGLGQGSTGELFF
TGTGCTAGTGGTTTGGGACAGGGTTCCACCGGGGAGCTGTTTTTT
>-|16|TRBV14|-|TRBJ2-3
CASGLNSGASTDTQYF
TGTGCCAGCGGATTAAATAGCGGAGCGAGCACAGATACGCAGTATTTT